This TCR beta chain was sequenced during a study of T cell responses to AZD1222 COVID-19 vaccine. Here immunoSEQ multiplex PCR was the method, and the copy in TCRdb shows in-frame clones only, minus some. The sample lists just under 95,000 clones, 86% occurring once. The CDR3 length is 11 residues. The germline V gene has CDR1 KGHSH and CDR2 LQKENI. V gave up 3 bases and J gave up 2 bases, with 2 bases separating them. Concerning this clone: Antigen unknown.

Study-wide points: Only a handful of AZD1222 recipients, more than 5 in all, had baseline seropositivity. Spike-specific TCR breadth and depth were elevated following two AZD1222 doses.

The TCR comes from an adult in good health. V usage is TRBV18 and J usage is TRBJ2-7; D call uncertain. Specimen: peripheral blood, collected on day 0 of AZD1222 vaccination. This CDR3 is CASSPTYEQYF. As DNA, the CDR3 is TGTGCCAGCTCACCGACCTACGAGCAGTACTTC.